The clone carrying this T cell receptor beta chain has at least ten counts. Time point given: healthy volunteer bleed at 6 weeks. RNA extraction used unfractionated whole blood as the source of total RNA. Unique molecular identifiers were attached to individual cDNA molecules within the library. TCRdb reanalysed the RACE reads using MiXCR and keeps one entry per CDR3 protein. The sample lists around 35,000 distinct CDR3 sequences, roughly 5.5% occurring once. The sample originates from a study of human T cells and chemical hapten exposure. Sequenced: whole blood. The source is a human donor in good health. Some clones in this sample may be carry-over from other donors' samples.

CDR3 sequence (DNA): TGTGCCAGCAGCTGGACAGGGGGCAATGAGCAGTTCTTC. This gives the protein CASSWTGGNEQFF. The chain combines TRBV2 with TRBJ2-1, with 10 positions matching TRBD1. The germline CDR1 and CDR2 sequences are SNHLY and FYNNEI. The ends lost 6 bases at V and 6 bases at J; junction bases unmatched: 2. CDR3 size: 13 residues. Full variable domain (rest looked up from reference TRBV2 and TRBJ2-1): EPEVTQTPSHQVTQMGQEVILRCVPISNHLYFYWYRQILGQKVEFLVSFYNNEISEKSEIFDDQFSVERPDGSNFTLKIRSTKLEDSAMYFCASSWTGGNEQFFGPGTRLTVL.